These 26 T cell receptor beta chains share one sample of origin, sequenced in a study of control samples from healthy donors and cancer patients. TCRdb's copy holds only in-frame clones and misses some; the assay was immunoSEQ multiplex PCR. The data contain roughly 100,000 clones, approximately 90% of them singletons. Input material: blood. These receptors were taken from a woman under 30 in good health.

The chain joins TRBV2 to TRBJ1-4, with D perhaps TRBD1 (6 bases). The V gene lost 6 bases and the J gene lost 0 bases, with 14 bases spanning the gap. In germline, CDR1 is SNHLY, CDR2 FYNNEI. The CDR3 runs 16 residues. The CDR3 loop is CASSRTAISTNEKLFF. Written as DNA, the CDR3 is TGTGCCAGCAGCCGGACAGCTATATCAACTAATGAAAAACTGTTTTTT.

The V and J genes are TRBV7-6 and TRBJ1-5; 8 bases match TRBD1. There are 14 residues in the CDR3. Germline CDR1 and CDR2: SGHVS and FNYEAQ. Losses at the gene ends were 5 bases for V and 2 bases for J; bases not matched to a gene: 2. CDR3 loop: CASSPGQGNQPQHF. The CDR3 region has the DNA TGTGCCAGCAGCCCGGGACAGGGCAATCAGCCCCAGCATTTT.

The genes are TRBV12-2 and TRBJ1-4; TRBD1, the table's D call, lacks a check against the DNA. TRBV12-2 is noted as a pseudogene. This CDR3 comprises 17 residues. The CDR3 spells CASRLEWRGRTNEKLFF. CDR3 in DNA: TGTGCAAGTCGCTTAGAGTGGAGGGGGCGGACTAATGAAAAACTGTTTTTT.

The rearrangement joins TRBV19 to TRBJ2-7, with 10 bases identical to TRBD1. With 8 bases clipped from V and 3 bases from J, the junction kept 7 bases outside the gene matches. This CDR3 contains 14 residues. Germline CDR1 is LNHDA and CDR2 is SQIVND (reference sequence). CDR3 coding DNA: TGTGCCAGTGGAAGGGGGACAGGGGACTACGAGCAGTACTTC. This gives the protein CASGRGTGDYEQYF.

J is TRBJ2-3 and V is TRBV11-1; no reliable D call. V was shortened by 8 bases and J by 2 bases, with 11 bases between the two germline ends. The V gene's germline CDR1 is SGHAT and CDR2 FQDESV (reference sequence). This CDR3 comprises 13 residues. The CDR3 loop is CASLRANTDTQYF. In DNA, the CDR3 is TGTGCCAGCTTACGGGCCAACACAGATACGCAGTATTTT.

The chain joins TRBV2 to TRBJ2-1, with TRBD1 as a possible D gene (6 bases). CDR3 length equals 15 residues. In germline, CDR1 is SNHLY, CDR2 FYNNEI. The V end was cut by 8 bases, the J end by 0 bases, with 14 bases between. CDR3 bases: TGTGCCAGCGGTTCAGACAGGAGCTCCTACAATGAGCAGTTCTTC. Protein product: CASGSDRSSYNEQFF.

V usage is TRBV28 and J usage is TRBJ1-5, with D perhaps TRBD1 (6 bases). The germline V gene encodes CDR1 MDHEN and CDR2 SYDVKM. The V end was cut by 6 bases, the J end by 6 bases, with 18 bases between. The CDR3 is made up of 15 amino acids. Here the CDR3 reads CASSLGGREGQPQHF. CDR3 in DNA: TGTGCCAGCAGCCTGGGGGGCAGGGAAGGTCAGCCCCAGCATTTT.

The V gene is TRBV7-2, the J gene TRBJ1-4, with D uncertain. The CDR3 consists of 14 residues. The germline V gene has CDR1 SGHTA and CDR2 FQGNSA. Trimming removed 7 bases from V and 4 bases from J, with 13 bases in between. The CDR3 bases are TGTGCCAGCAACCCCGGCGGTTTTAATGAAAAACTGTTTTTT. Protein product: CASNPGGFNEKLFF.

This chain links TRBV27 with TRBJ1-1; D not certain. V lost 5 bases and J lost 2, with 9 bases in between. The CDR3 spans 13 residues. The germline V gene encodes CDR1 MNHEY and CDR2 SMNVEV (reference sequence). The CDR3 DNA sequence: TGTGCCAGCAGTCCAAGGGCAAACACTGAAGCTTTCTTT. It specifies CASSPRANTEAFF.

This sequence joins TRBV5-6 and TRBJ1-4, with 7 bases that match TRBD1. J was trimmed by 0 bases and V by 4 bases; bases with no gene match: 9. The germline CDR1 and CDR2 sequences are SGHDT and YYEEEE. The CDR3 is 17 amino acids. The CDR3: CASSLMGTDATNEKLFF. The CDR3 nucleotides are TGTGCCAGCAGCCTGATGGGGACAGATGCAACTAATGAAAAACTGTTTTTT.

A remark on this clone: Other DNA sequences of this sample code for an identical CDR3. The chain uses TRBV14 and TRBJ1-2; the D is unclear. Trimming cost V 0 bases and J 8 bases, with 10 bases left between them. The CDR3 has 13 amino acids. From germline, CDR1 is SGHDN and CDR2 FVKESK. CDR3 sequence reads: CASSQDLEGGYTF. The CDR3 DNA sequence: TGTGCCAGCAGCCAAGATTTGGAAGGCGGCTACACCTTC.

The rearrangement uses TRBV6-2 or TRBV6-3 and TRBJ2-7; D remains unclear. This CDR3 has 13 residues. With 2 bases removed from V and 0 bases from J, the gap between germline ends came to 5 bases. Germline CDR1 is MNHEY and CDR2 is SVGEGT. Here the CDR3 reads CASSYGVSYEQYF. For the CDR3, the DNA is TGTGCCAGCAGTTACGGGGTCTCCTACGAGCAGTACTTC.

As to this clone: The sample carries other DNA sequences with the same CDR3. V is TRBV5-4 and J is TRBJ2-4, with D unclear. This CDR3 has 14 amino acids. Between the trimmed V and J ends, which lost 0 bases and 1 base, there was a span of 5 bases. Germline CDR1 SGHNT, CDR2 YYREEE (reference sequence). The chain's CDR3 is CASSLEVAKNIQYF. The CDR3 nucleotides read TGTGCCAGCAGCTTGGAGGTTGCCAAAAACATTCAGTACTTC.

This chain connects TRBV5-4 to TRBJ1-1; D may be TRBD1 (5 bases). Looked up from germline, CDR1 is SGHNT and CDR2 is YYREEE (reference sequence). The ends were cut back, 4 bases at V and 2 bases at J, with 15 bases in the middle. CDR3 length: 15 residues. The CDR3 region has the DNA TGTGCCAGCAGCGTCCCCCCCGGGGCAAACACTGAAGCTTTCTTT. Protein: CASSVPPGANTEAFF. The full variable domain, completed using reference TRBV5-4 and TRBJ1-1, is ETGVTQSPTHLIKTRGQQVTLRCSSQSGHNTVSWYQQALGQGPQFIFQYYREEENGRGNFPPRFSGLQFPNYSSELNVNALELDDSALYLCASSVPPGANTEAFFGQGTRLTVV.

V and J are TRBV6-1 and TRBJ1-1; D unresolved. CDR1 MNHNS and CDR2 SASEGT come from the germline V gene. CDR3 length equals 12 residues. V lost 3 bases to trimming and J lost 1 base, with 3 bases between them. The CDR3 sequence: CASSEGNTEAFF. CDR3 sequence (DNA): TGTGCCAGCAGTGAGGGGAACACTGAAGCTTTCTTT.

The gene calls are TRBV30 and TRBJ1-4; D not certain. This CDR3 has 13 amino acids. Trimming took off 5 bases at V and 3 bases at J, with 10 bases between the two ends. Germline V gene lookup returns CDR1 GTSNPN and CDR2 SVGIG (reference sequence). The CDR3 spells CAWRRVSNEKLFF. The DNA for the CDR3 is TGTGCCTGGCGCCGGGTCTCTAATGAAAAACTGTTTTTT.

This chain joins TRBV19 and TRBJ1-2, with D tentatively TRBD1 (6 bases). Germline CDR1 and CDR2: LNHDA and SQIVND (reference sequence). Deletions cut 7 bases from V and 4 bases from J, with 19 bases between. The CDR3 is made up of 15 amino acids. In DNA form, the CDR3 reads TGTGCCAGTATCGGGGGCAGCGGACATCTCTATGGCTACACCTTC. Residues: CASIGGSGHLYGYTF. The variable domain in full, completed from reference TRBV19 and TRBJ1-2, reads DGGITQSPKYLFRKEGQNVTLSCEQNLNHDAMYWYRQDPGQGLRLIYYSQIVNDFQKGDIAEGYSVSREKKESFPLTVTSAQKNPTAFYLCASIGGSGHLYGYTFGSGTRLTVV.

This chain links TRBV30 with TRBJ2-1, with 7 bases fitting TRBD2. The CDR3 runs to 16 residues. Germline CDR1 reads GTSNPN; CDR2 reads SVGIG (reference sequence). Trimming took 1 base from V and 3 from J; bases not matched to a gene: 9. This CDR3 is CAWSALDSGYYNEQFF. In nucleotides, the CDR3 is TGTGCCTGGAGTGCCCTGGATAGCGGGTACTACAATGAGCAGTTCTTC.

This sequence joins TRBV28 and TRBJ2-2, with 8 bases matching TRBD2. The CDR3 runs 15 residues. Germline trimming cut 3 bases from V and 5 bases from J; bases unmatched to any gene: 5. Germline V lookup: CDR1 MDHEN, CDR2 SYDVKM. CDR3 loop: CASSLSSGRTGELFF. CDR3 in DNA: TGTGCCAGCAGTTTGTCAAGCGGGAGAACCGGGGAGCTGTTTTTT.

This chain links TRBV9 with TRBJ2-2, with 8 nucleotides matching TRBD2. CDR1 is SGDLS and CDR2 is YYNGEE in the germline V gene. The CDR3 totals 17 residues. V was pared by 0 bases and J by 4 bases, with 8 bases of the junction left unmatched. The CDR3 coding sequence is TGTGCCAGCAGCGTAGGTGCGGGACTAGGCGGCACCGGGGAGCTGTTTTTT. Amino acids: CASSVGAGLGGTGELFF.

This chain's CDR3 is CASSQARTANTEAFF. The CDR3 DNA follows: TGTGCCAGCAGCCAAGCTAGGACAGCGAACACTGAAGCTTTCTTT. V is TRBV4-2 and J is TRBJ1-1; TRBD1 might be the D (6 bases). V lost 1 base to trimming and J lost 1 base, with 10 bases between them. CDR3 length: 15 amino acids. Germline V gives CDR1 LGHNA, CDR2 YNFKEQ.

The gene calls are TRBV21-1 and TRBJ1-6; the table calls TRBD1, which could not be checked here. TRBV21-1 is marked as a pseudogene. CDR3 length: 15 residues. Here the CDR3 DNA reads TGTGCCAGCAGCAAATCCATTGGGGCAAGATCACCCCTCCACTTT. Translating gives CASSKSIGARSPLHF.

The chain employs TRBV12-3 or TRBV12-4 and TRBJ2-6; maybe TRBD2 (5 bases). The CDR3 sequence is 13 residues long. Trimming pared 6 bases from V and 4 bases from J, leaving 7 bases between. CDR3 nucleotide sequence: TGTGCCAGCAGCCGAGGGGGGGCCAACGTCCTGACTTTC. Translating gives CASSRGGANVLTF.

This clone was counted a single time. V is TRBV3-1 (or the pseudogene TRBV3-2) and J is TRBJ1-4; no firm D call. Trimming stripped 1 base from V and 0 bases from J, with 9 bases between. This CDR3 has 16 residues. In germline, CDR1 is LGHDT, CDR2 YNNKEL (reference sequence). The CDR3 region is CASSQGRGATNEKLFF. The DNA for the CDR3 is TGTGCCAGCAGCCAAGGCCGGGGAGCAACTAATGAAAAACTGTTTTTT.

The chain joins TRBV24-1 to TRBJ2-2, with 8 bases aligning to TRBD1. Trimming at V came to 7 bases and at J to 5 bases, leaving 8 bases not matched to a gene. This CDR3 is built from 15 residues. Germline CDR1 reads KGHDR; CDR2 reads SFDVKD. The CDR3 DNA reads TGTGCCACCAGGGCTAGGACAGGGAATACCGGGGAGCTGTTTTTT. It is translated as CATRARTGNTGELFF.

This clone showed up just once. J is TRBJ2-2 and V is TRBV15; 11 nucleotides line up with TRBD2. Germline trimming cut 3 bases from V and 6 bases from J; bases unmatched to any gene: 12. CDR3 length equals 18 residues. Germline V gene sequence: CDR1 LNHNV, CDR2 YYDKDF (reference sequence). DNA for the CDR3: TGTGCCACCAGCAGTCCACTAGCGGGGGAGGTGGGCGCCGGGGAGCTGTTTTTT. As protein: CATSSPLAGEVGAGELFF.